Listed below are T cell receptor beta chains from one sample, sequenced in a study of Graves' ophthalmopathy and Graves' hyperthyroidism. MiXCR, applied by TCRdb to the multiplex PCR reads, yields one record per CDR3 protein. The sample shows about 420,000 distinct CDR3 sequences, more than 20% of them seen only once. Material: peripheral blood. These receptors came from a woman in her late teens or twenties with stable Graves' hyperthyroidism. The CDR3 runs from the conserved cysteine through the conserved F or W. A D gene is named only where the DNA matches it firmly.

D gene: NA
V gene: TRBV30
J gene: TRBJ1-2
CDR3 protein: CAWSVQGAAGYTF

D gene: NA
V gene: TRBV7-9
J gene: TRBJ2-5
CDR3 protein: CASSPPRAAAQETQYF

D gene: TRBD1
V gene: TRBV6-2/TRBV6-3
J gene: TRBJ1-2
CDR3 protein: CASSYGPGQGYGYTF

D gene: NA
V gene: TRBV6-1
J gene: TRBJ2-2
CDR3 protein: CATHATGTLYRGELFF

D gene: NA
V gene: TRBV11-1
J gene: TRBJ2-2
CDR3 protein: CASSPLGEPTAHTGELFF

D gene: TRBD1
V gene: TRBV19
J gene: TRBJ2-5
CDR3 protein: CASSVTGSETQYF

D gene: NA
V gene: TRBV28
J gene: TRBJ1-2
CDR3 protein: CASRRPLLGSPLGYTF

D gene: NA
V gene: TRBV28
J gene: TRBJ2-4
CDR3 protein: CASSLQAPGGIKYF

D gene: TRBD2
V gene: TRBV27
J gene: TRBJ2-5
CDR3 protein: CASSLLAGGETQYF

D gene: NA
V gene: TRBV4-1
J gene: TRBJ2-4
CDR3 protein: CASSQGASSAKNIQYF

D gene: NA
V gene: TRBV4-1
J gene: TRBJ2-5
CDR3 protein: CAGGVGGSETQYF

D gene: TRBD1
V gene: TRBV7-6
J gene: TRBJ1-3
CDR3 protein: CASSHRGSGNTIYF

D gene: TRBD1
V gene: TRBV6-1
J gene: TRBJ1-5
CDR3 protein: CASRRDGTGAVPQHF

D gene: TRBD2
V gene: TRBV12-3/TRBV12-4
J gene: TRBJ2-4
CDR3 protein: CASSFALAGGKKLQNIQYF

D gene: NA
V gene: TRBV20-1
J gene: TRBJ1-1
CDR3 protein: CSAISIRDPEVSGTEAFF

D gene: NA
V gene: TRBV6-5
J gene: TRBJ2-2
CDR3 protein: CASSSRVIGELFF

D gene: NA
V gene: TRBV30
J gene: TRBJ2-6
CDR3 protein: CAWSNRFSGANVLTF

D gene: NA
V gene: TRBV15
J gene: TRBJ1-5
CDR3 protein: CATSRDPAGYNQPQHF

D gene: TRBD2
V gene: TRBV7-2
J gene: TRBJ2-7
CDR3 protein: CASSRVGRAGYEQYF

D gene: NA
V gene: TRBV28
J gene: TRBJ2-7
CDR3 protein: CASSLGLQEQYF

D gene: NA
V gene: TRBV19
J gene: TRBJ1-5
CDR3 protein: CASNRGNNQPQHF

D gene: TRBD1
V gene: TRBV19
J gene: TRBJ1-1
CDR3 protein: CASAIDRVTEAFF

D gene: NA
V gene: TRBV10-3
J gene: TRBJ2-7
CDR3 protein: CAISYGAGSSYEQYF

D gene: NA
V gene: TRBV24-1
J gene: TRBJ2-5
CDR3 protein: CATSVPGQETQYF

D gene: NA
V gene: TRBV5-1
J gene: TRBJ2-7
CDR3 protein: CASSWAGRGAKGEQYF

D gene: NA
V gene: TRBV24-1
J gene: TRBJ2-6
CDR3 protein: CATSQGFGANVLTF

D gene: TRBD2
V gene: TRBV20-1
J gene: TRBJ2-2
CDR3 protein: CSAGGLPNTGELFF

D gene: NA
V gene: TRBV6-5
J gene: TRBJ1-1
CDR3 protein: CASSSPGRNTEAFF

D gene: TRBD2
V gene: TRBV5-1
J gene: TRBJ2-2
CDR3 protein: CASSPLSGKNTGELFF

D gene: NA
V gene: TRBV10-3
J gene: TRBJ1-1
CDR3 protein: CAISESNLKNTEAFF

D gene: NA
V gene: TRBV7-8
J gene: TRBJ2-1
CDR3 protein: CASSPVQGLDEQFF

D gene: NA
V gene: TRBV7-2
J gene: TRBJ2-2
CDR3 protein: CASSVGRGTGELFF

D gene: NA
V gene: TRBV20-1
J gene: TRBJ2-5
CDR3 protein: CSASPFRGEETQYF

D gene: NA
V gene: TRBV5-1
J gene: TRBJ2-7
CDR3 protein: CASSLGQGRDEQYF

D gene: TRBD1
V gene: TRBV20-1
J gene: TRBJ2-7
CDR3 protein: CSASGGQALYEQYF

D gene: NA
V gene: TRBV2
J gene: TRBJ2-4
CDR3 protein: CASAGGVWAKNIQYF

D gene: TRBD2
V gene: TRBV4-1
J gene: TRBJ2-7
CDR3 protein: CASSQQAGGGEQYF

D gene: NA
V gene: TRBV6-1
J gene: TRBJ1-6
CDR3 protein: CASSDPGSRASPLHF